This entry lists 11 T cell receptor beta chains sequenced from one sample in a study of identical twins. Each CDR3 protein is one row after TCRdb ran MiXCR on the 5' RACE reads. The sample includes roughly 350,000 distinct CDR3 sequences, around 9% of them seen just once. The specimen sequenced was naive T cells sorted from blood. All receptors derive from a woman aged 50 to 60 in good health.

The chain is built from TRBV6-2 or TRBV6-3 and TRBJ2-7; no reliable D call. V lost 0 bases, J lost 0 bases, and 6 bases lay in between. Germline values: CDR1 MNHEY, CDR2 SVGEGT. This CDR3 contains 14 residues. CDR3 sequence: CASSYSTSSYEQYV. The CDR3 nucleotides are TGTGCCAGCAGTTACTCGACCAGCTCCTACGAGCAGTACGTC.

The chain couples TRBV29-1 to TRBJ2-7, with D perhaps matching TRBD1 (5 bases). The germline V gene has CDR1 SQVTM and CDR2 ANQGSEA. V shed 6 bases and J shed 3 bases, with 9 bases lying between them. This CDR3 is built from 11 residues. The CDR3 sequence is CSVATGYEQYV. CDR3 nucleotide sequence: TGCAGCGTAGCCACAGGCTACGAGCAGTACGTC.

This clonotype was counted only a few times. The chain combines TRBV20-1 with TRBJ2-5, with D possibly being TRBD1 (8 bases). The germline V gene encodes CDR1 DFQATT and CDR2 SNEGSKA (reference sequence). The V and J ends lost 7 bases and 0 bases respectively, with 21 bases between them. The CDR3 is 16 residues long. The CDR3 nucleotides are TGCAGTGTCCAGGGGGCTAGCGGCTTGTACCAAGAGACCCAGTACTTC. It yields the protein CSVQGASGLYQETQYF.

This clonotype was seen more than once but under ten times. This chain links TRBV4-1 with TRBJ2-1; D not certain. V was clipped by 0 bases and J by 0 bases, with 9 bases between them. CDR1 is MGHRA and CDR2 is YSYEKL in the germline V gene. The CDR3 totals 16 residues. The CDR3 region is CASSQDWGSSYNEQFF. The CDR3 region has the DNA TGCGCCAGCAGCCAAGACTGGGGAAGCTCCTACAATGAGCAGTTCTTC.

The chain has TRBV5-1 and TRBJ1-4, with unresolved D. Per germline, CDR1 SGHRS and CDR2 YFSETQ. Between the trimmed V and J ends, which lost 3 bases and 7 bases, there was a span of 13 bases. The CDR3 is 14 amino acids. The CDR3 protein is CASSSPASGEKLFF. The CDR3 DNA follows: TGCGCCAGCAGCTCCCCAGCCTCCGGTGAAAAACTGTTTTTT.

In this sample, this clonotype turned up a few times. The chain recombines TRBV29-1 with TRBJ1-4; 8 bases match TRBD1. V lost 7 bases, J lost 8 bases, and 9 bases stayed unmatched. Germline V gives CDR1 SQVTM, CDR2 ANQGSEA. CDR3 length: 13 amino acids. CDR3 residues: CSACGRGQEKLFF. The CDR3 DNA reads TGCAGCGCCTGTGGCAGGGGGCAAGAAAAACTGTTTTTT.

This clonotype was counted at least ten times. The chain combines TRBV12-3 or TRBV12-4 with TRBJ2-2, with TRBD2 matching over 13 bases. This CDR3 has 20 amino acids. The junction had 11 bases not matched to a gene; V was cut back by 0 bases and J by 4 bases. The chain's CDR3 is CASSLARPLAGGPGTGELFF. The CDR3 DNA follows: TGTGCCAGCAGTTTAGCGCGCCCACTAGCGGGAGGGCCTGGCACCGGGGAGCTGTTTTTT.

This clonotype was counted at least ten times. This chain links TRBV3-1 with TRBJ1-5; 8 bases are shared with TRBD1. Unmatched junction bases numbered 5, after V lost 1 base and J lost 0 bases. This CDR3 is built from 17 residues. CDR1 is LGHDT and CDR2 is YNNKEL in the germline V gene (reference sequence). CDR3 amino acids: CASSQGIRGPSNQPQHF. The CDR3 DNA sequence: TGTGCCAGCAGCCAAGGAATCAGGGGGCCTAGCAATCAGCCCCAGCATTTT. The full variable domain, rest sourced from reference TRBV3-1 and TRBJ1-5, is DTAVSQTPKYLVTQMGNDKSIKCEQNLGHDTMYWYKQDSKKFLKIMFSYNNKELIINETVPNRFSPKSPDKAHLNLHINSLELGDSAVYFCASSQGIRGPSNQPQHFGDGTRLSIL.

As DNA, the CDR3 is TGTGCCAGCAGGCTGAGCGGGATCCGAGAGACCCAGTACTTC. It translates to CASRLSGIRETQYF. This chain links TRBV6-2 or TRBV6-3 with TRBJ2-5; 7 nucleotides agree with TRBD2. Looked up from germline, CDR1 is MNHEY and CDR2 is SVGEGT. CDR3 length: 14 residues. V trimming: 6 bases; J trimming: 4 bases; junction bases outside the gene matches: 8.

V usage is TRBV29-1 and J usage is TRBJ2-5, with 9 bases aligning to TRBD1. Germline lookup yields CDR1 SQVTM and CDR2 ANQGSEA. The CDR3 has 15 residues. Trimming took 7 bases from V and 5 from J; bases not matched to a gene: 14. The CDR3 DNA reads TGCAGCGGCGATCTCTCTGGACAGGGGCGGGAGACCCAGTACTTC. This translates into CSGDLSGQGRETQYF.

There are many counts of this clonotype. The V call is TRBV29-1, the J call TRBJ1-1; D perhaps matches TRBD1 (5 bases). The length of the CDR3 is 14 residues. The germline V and J ends were trimmed by 5 bases and 0 bases, with 13 bases remaining between them. Germline values: CDR1 SQVTM, CDR2 ANQGSEA. CDR3: CSVHHRLLNTEAFF. The CDR3, as DNA: TGCAGCGTTCATCACAGGCTCTTGAACACTGAAGCTTTCTTT.